This T cell receptor (beta chain) was captured by sequencing in a study of T cells in localized non-small cell lung cancer. Regarding the study as a whole: Out of the top 100 tumor clones, a median about 58 were seen in adjacent lung. Of the tissues analyzed, uninvolved adjacent lung showed maximal T cell clonality, greater than tumor. Because sequencing included only one region (of the tumor), heterogeneity remains possible.

Remarks on this clone: The antigen is unknown.

Repertoires were generated with immunoSEQ multiplex PCR, while TCRdb's copy carries only in-frame clones and drops some. The data hold approximately 680 clones, with around a quarter observed a single time. V was pared by 5 bases and J by 0 bases, with 7 bases between. Germline CDR1 and CDR2: LNHDA and SQIVND (reference sequence). This CDR3 has 13 residues. Sequencing was performed on lung tumor tissue, taken before any cancer treatment. The genes are TRBV19 and TRBJ1-2; TRBD1 is a possible D gene (6 bases). The receptor was derived from a male donor aged 60 or older with stage III squamous cell lung carcinoma. CDR3 DNA sequence: TGTGCCAGTAGTCGGACAGCTAACTATGGCTACACCTTC. It yields the protein CASSRTANYGYTF.